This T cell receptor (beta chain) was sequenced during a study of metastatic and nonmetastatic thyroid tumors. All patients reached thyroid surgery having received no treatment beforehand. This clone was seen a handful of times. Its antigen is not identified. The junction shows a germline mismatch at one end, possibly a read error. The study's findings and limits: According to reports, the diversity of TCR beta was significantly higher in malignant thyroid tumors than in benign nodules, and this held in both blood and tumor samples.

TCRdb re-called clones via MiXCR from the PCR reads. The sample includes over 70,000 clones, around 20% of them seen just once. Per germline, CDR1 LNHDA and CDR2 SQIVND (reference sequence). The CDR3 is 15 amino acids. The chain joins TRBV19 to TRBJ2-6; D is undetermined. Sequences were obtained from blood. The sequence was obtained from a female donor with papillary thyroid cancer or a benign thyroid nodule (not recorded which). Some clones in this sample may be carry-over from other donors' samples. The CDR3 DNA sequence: TGTGCCAGTATTATTACTGGCCCTGGGCCCAACGTCCTGACTTTC. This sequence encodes CASIITGPGPNVLTF.